The 30 T cell receptor beta chains below were found in one sample sequenced in a study of blood T cell repertoires in COVID-19. Only in-frame clones appear in the TCRdb table, and some are missing; sequencing was by immunoSEQ multiplex PCR. In the table there are 140,000 to 150,000 clones, under 90% of which are singletons. The sample taken for sequencing was peripheral blood. The receptors stem from a human donor in a cohort sampled during active COVID-19.

This chain joins TRBV11-2 and TRBJ1-2; D is possibly TRBD1 (5 bases). This CDR3 spans 12 amino acids. Germline lookup yields CDR1 SGHAT and CDR2 FQNNGV. V lost 0 bases to trimming and J lost 7 bases, with 6 bases between them. For the CDR3, the DNA is TGTGCCAGCAGCTTAGAAGGGGCTGGCTACACCTTC. It specifies CASSLEGAGYTF.

The chain links TRBV2 to TRBJ2-1, with 9 bases matching TRBD2. V shed 4 bases and J 3 bases; nucleotides not matched to a gene: 13. The CDR3 runs to 18 residues. In germline, CDR1 is SNHLY, CDR2 FYNNEI. Here the CDR3 DNA reads TGTGCCAGCAGTGTGGGCCACGCCCTAGCGGGGTTCTACAATGAGCAGTTCTTC. The encoded protein is CASSVGHALAGFYNEQFF.

The chain has TRBV14 and TRBJ1-1; 7 bases are shared with TRBD1. CDR1 is SGHDN and CDR2 is FVKESK in the germline V gene. V gave up 2 bases and J gave up 2 bases; unmatched junction bases: 5. The CDR3 extends over 15 amino acids. The CDR3 DNA reads TGTGCCAGCAGCCAACACCGGGACAGTAACACTGAAGCTTTCTTT. Its translation: CASSQHRDSNTEAFF.

The chain combines TRBV7-9 with TRBJ2-3, with 9 bases aligning to TRBD1. There are 16 residues in the CDR3. Germline trimming cut 2 bases from V and 2 bases from J; bases unmatched to any gene: 5. CDR1 is SEHNR and CDR2 is FQNEAQ in the germline V gene (reference sequence). Here the CDR3 DNA reads TGTGCCAGCAGCTTAACAGGGGGCTTCTCCACAGATACGCAGTATTTT. Residues: CASSLTGGFSTDTQYF.

The rearrangement uses TRBV30 and TRBJ2-3, with D perhaps TRBD2 (6 bases). The V gene's germline CDR1 is GTSNPN and CDR2 SVGIG (reference sequence). The CDR3 covers 14 residues. V was shortened by 2 bases and J by 1 base, with 10 bases between the two germline ends. This CDR3 is CAWSRASGTDTQYF. CDR3 coding DNA: TGTGCCTGGAGTCGGGCTAGCGGCACAGATACGCAGTATTTT. The full variable domain, rest sourced from reference TRBV30 and TRBJ2-3, is SQTIHQWPATLVQPVGSPLSLECTVEGTSNPNLYWYRQAAGRGLQLLFYSVGIGQISSEVPQNLSASRPQDRQFILSSKKLLLSDSGFYLCAWSRASGTDTQYFGPGTRLTVL.

The chain carries TRBV9 and TRBJ1-2, with D tentatively TRBD1 (5 bases). The CDR3 extends over 14 amino acids. Germline-derived CDR1 and CDR2 are SGDLS and YYNGEE. The V end lost 0 bases, the J end lost 8 bases, and 14 bases lay between the germline ends. The DNA for the CDR3 is TGTGCCAGCAGCGTAGCATCCAGGGCGGGGGGCTACACCTTC. Its protein is CASSVASRAGGYTF.

This clone came up once. The CDR3 DNA sequence: TGCGCCAGCAGCCCCCAGTTCGACACTGAAGCTTTCTTT. Encoded protein: CASSPQFDTEAFF. The chain carries TRBV5-1 and TRBJ1-1; no reliable D call. V was pared by 4 bases and J by 3 bases, with 10 bases between. CDR1 and CDR2 from the germline V gene are SGHRS and YFSETQ. The CDR3 sequence is 13 residues long.

J is TRBJ2-2 and V is TRBV9; 15 bases match TRBD2. Trimming took 7 bases from V and 4 from J; bases not matched to a gene: 8. Germline-derived CDR1 and CDR2 are SGDLS and YYNGEE. CDR3 length equals 17 residues. In nucleotides, the CDR3 is TGTGCCAGCGCCGGGACTAGCGGGAGGTTGGGCACCGGGGAGCTGTTTTTT. It encodes CASAGTSGRLGTGELFF. The full variable domain, its missing parts supplied by reference TRBV9 and TRBJ2-2, is DSGVTQTPKHLITATGQRVTLRCSPRSGDLSVYWYQQSLDQGLQFLIQYYNGEERAKGNILERFSAQQFPDLHSELNLSSLELGDSALYFCASAGTSGRLGTGELFFGEGSRLTVL.

The chain employs TRBV10-3 and TRBJ2-3; 9 positions match TRBD1. Trimming removed 1 base from V and 3 bases from J; junction bases left unmatched: 8. The CDR3 extends over 17 amino acids. Germline CDR1 reads ENHRY; CDR2 reads SYGVKD. CDR3 sequence: CAISEFSGTGPTDTQYF. The CDR3, as DNA: TGTGCCATCAGTGAGTTCTCCGGGACAGGGCCGACAGATACGCAGTATTTT.

V usage is TRBV7-8 and J usage is TRBJ2-3; 9 bases agree with TRBD1. The length of the CDR3 is 14 residues. J lost 3 bases, V lost 6 bases, and 4 bases had no gene match. Germline V gene lookup returns CDR1 SGHVS and CDR2 FQNEAQ. The CDR3 DNA is TGTGCCAGCAGGAAAGGACAGGGGACAGATACGCAGTATTTT. Encoded protein: CASRKGQGTDTQYF. Based on the CDR3 plus reference TRBV7-8 and TRBJ2-3, the full variable domain is GAGVSQSPRYKVAKRGQDVALRCDPISGHVSLFWYQQALGQGPEFLTYFQNEAQLDKSGLPSDRFFAERPEGSVSTLKIQRTQQEDSAVYLCASRKGQGTDTQYFGPGTRLTVL.

The V and J genes are TRBV10-1 and TRBJ1-2, with D perhaps matching TRBD1 (5 bases). The CDR3 loop spans 16 amino acids. V dropped 4 bases and J dropped 2 bases, with 17 bases sitting between them. Germline-derived CDR1 and CDR2 are WNHNN and SYGVQD (reference sequence). The CDR3 DNA is TGCGCCAGCAGTGTGGGGCCGCCCGGGTCCAACTATGGCTACACCTTC. Translated: CASSVGPPGSNYGYTF.

This sequence joins TRBV21-1 and TRBJ2-7; whether TRBD2, the table's D call, matches the DNA was not checked. TRBV21-1 is annotated as a pseudogene. This CDR3 is built from 17 residues. The DNA of the CDR3 is TGTGCCAGCAGCAAAGGCCCAAAAGCGGGAGTTTTATACGAGCAGTACGTC. Residues: CASSKGPKAGVLYEQYV.

V is TRBV7-9 and J is TRBJ1-1, with D possibly matching TRBD1 (5 bases). Germline loops: CDR1 SEHNR, CDR2 FQNEAQ (reference sequence). Trimming pared 4 bases from V and 3 bases from J, leaving 15 bases between. There are 15 residues in the CDR3. CDR3 protein: CASSSSWAGDTEAFF. The CDR3 region has the DNA TGTGCCAGCAGCTCCAGTTGGGCGGGGGACACTGAAGCTTTCTTT.

This clone was detected many times. The genes are TRBV7-3 and TRBJ2-3, with unresolved D. The V end lost 3 bases, the J end lost 8 bases, and 12 bases lay between the germline ends. Germline values: CDR1 SGHTA, CDR2 FQGTGA. The CDR3 consists of 13 residues. In nucleotides, the CDR3 is TGTGCCAGCAGCTTGAACCCGACGGGTACGCAGTATTTT. Translation: CASSLNPTGTQYF.

This clone has a single count. The rearrangement links TRBV19 to TRBJ2-2; 7 bases line up with TRBD1. This CDR3 spans 15 amino acids. The V and J ends lost 6 bases and 1 base, in that order; junction bases with no gene match: 5. The germline V gene encodes CDR1 LNHDA and CDR2 SQIVND (reference sequence). CDR3 coding DNA: TGTGCCAGTAGAAAGGACAGGTTGAACACCGGGGAGCTGTTTTTT. It codes for CASRKDRLNTGELFF.

This clone turned up a few times. The J gene is TRBJ1-5, the V gene TRBV27, with 8 bases aligning to TRBD1. CDR1 and CDR2 (germline): MNHEY, SMNVEV (reference sequence). With 6 bases clipped from V and 3 bases from J, the junction kept 4 bases outside the gene matches. The CDR3 is 14 residues long. The CDR3 region has the DNA TGTGCCAGCAGCCCACAGGGGGACAATCAGCCCCAGCATTTT. It specifies CASSPQGDNQPQHF.

This clone was counted at least ten times. The V call is TRBV6-1, the J call TRBJ2-5, with 8 bases aligning to TRBD2. Germline V gene sequence: CDR1 MNHNS, CDR2 SASEGT. The CDR3 runs 16 residues. V lost 2 bases, J lost 1 base, and 6 bases stayed unmatched. The DNA for the CDR3 is TGTGCCAGCAGTGAATCGGCGGGGGGACTCCAAGAGACCCAGTACTTC. It is translated as CASSESAGGLQETQYF.

The chain employs TRBV7-9 and TRBJ1-2; 9 bases are a match to TRBD1. V trimming: 5 bases; J trimming: 8 bases; junction bases outside the gene matches: 9. Per the germline V gene, CDR1 is SEHNR and CDR2 is FQNEAQ (reference sequence). This CDR3 comprises 14 residues. This CDR3 is CASSRRDRVGGYTF. In DNA form, the CDR3 reads TGTGCCAGCAGCCGCCGGGACAGGGTGGGAGGCTACACCTTC.

The chain uses TRBV19 and TRBJ1-2, with D hard to call. The CDR3 consists of 16 residues. V lost 9 bases to trimming and J lost 8 bases, with 28 bases between them. Germline V gene sequence: CDR1 LNHDA, CDR2 SQIVND (reference sequence). This chain's CDR3 is CASSAAGGPSGGGYTF. CDR3 DNA sequence: TGTGCCAGCTCTGCCGCTGGTGGTCCTTCGGGAGGAGGCTACACCTTC.

This clone was counted a single time. The CDR3 region is CASSHSYEQYF. In DNA form, the CDR3 reads TGTGCCAGCAGTCACTCCTACGAGCAGTACTTC. The J gene is TRBJ2-7, the V gene TRBV7-2; no clear D gene. This CDR3 contains 11 residues. V gave up 6 bases and J gave up 0 bases, with 3 bases separating them. The germline V gene encodes CDR1 SGHTA and CDR2 FQGNSA.

The V call is TRBV3-1 (or the pseudogene TRBV3-2), the J call TRBJ2-7; 7 bases fit TRBD1. The CDR3 is 14 amino acids. V dropped 6 bases and J dropped 4; count of bases not matched to a gene: 9. Germline loops: CDR1 LGHDT, CDR2 YNNKEL (reference sequence). DNA for the CDR3: TGTGCCAGCAGGAAAGGCTGGGACAGTTACGAGCAGTACTTC. This sequence encodes CASRKGWDSYEQYF.

This clone was observed a handful of times. The chain carries TRBV5-1 and TRBJ1-1; D is perhaps TRBD1 (5 bases). Germline V gives CDR1 SGHRS, CDR2 YFSETQ. V lost 4 bases, J lost 1 base, and 23 bases lay in between. This CDR3 is built from 18 residues. The CDR3 reads CASSPGGTSYRKNTEAFF. In nucleotides, the CDR3 is TGCGCCAGCAGCCCGGGGGGGACCTCGTATCGTAAGAACACTGAAGCTTTCTTT.

V is TRBV6-2 or TRBV6-3 and J is TRBJ2-5; D unclear. The CDR3 extends over 16 amino acids. The V gene's germline CDR1 is MNHEY and CDR2 SVGEGT. Trimming left V 2 bases short and J 1 base short, with 14 bases between. CDR3 protein: CASSYHLVWSQETQYF. The CDR3 DNA is TGTGCCAGCAGTTACCACTTGGTCTGGAGCCAAGAGACCCAGTACTTC.

This chain links TRBV11-2 with TRBJ1-4; 8 positions agree with TRBD1. CDR1 is SGHAT and CDR2 is FQNNGV in the germline V gene. Trimming removed 3 bases from V and 2 bases from J; junction bases left unmatched: 2. The CDR3 totals 15 residues. The CDR3 DNA sequence: TGTGCCAGCAGCTTCCAGGGGGCGACTAATGAAAAACTGTTTTTT. Its translation is CASSFQGATNEKLFF. The full variable domain, rest sourced from reference TRBV11-2 and TRBJ1-4, is EAGVAQSPRYKIIEKRQSVAFWCNPISGHATLYWYQQILGQGPKLLIQFQNNGVVDDSQLPKDRFSAERLKGVDSTLKIQPAKLEDSAVYLCASSFQGATNEKLFFGSGTQLSVL.

The chain employs TRBV7-2 and TRBJ1-1; D uncertain. This CDR3 is built from 14 residues. With 2 bases removed from V and 1 base from J, the gap between germline ends came to 8 bases. Germline CDR1 SGHTA, CDR2 FQGNSA. The CDR3 DNA reads as TGTGCCAGCAGCTTATTGCCAGAGAACACTGAAGCTTTCTTT. It specifies CASSLLPENTEAFF.

The rearrangement joins TRBV7-3 to TRBJ2-2; D is possibly TRBD1 (6 bases). Trimming removed 5 bases from V and 7 bases from J, with 11 bases in between. Germline values: CDR1 SGHTA, CDR2 FQGTGA. The CDR3 runs to 13 residues. DNA for the CDR3: TGTGCCAGCAGCCAAACAGGGATCGGGGAGCTGTTTTTT. Its translation is CASSQTGIGELFF.

The chain is built from TRBV11-3 and TRBJ1-2; unclear D gene. In germline, CDR1 is SGHNT, CDR2 YENEEA. Trimming removed 2 bases from V and 8 bases from J, with 9 bases in between. The CDR3 consists of 12 residues. The DNA of the CDR3 is TGTGCCAGCAGCTTAAATCGGTTGGGCTACACCTTC. This codes for CASSLNRLGYTF.

This sequence joins TRBV6-1 and TRBJ1-6; D uncertain. V dropped 0 bases and J dropped 10 bases, with 7 bases sitting between them. The CDR3 extends over 13 amino acids. Per germline, CDR1 MNHNS and CDR2 SASEGT. The chain's CDR3 is CASSEALRSPLHF. DNA for the CDR3: TGTGCCAGCAGTGAAGCGTTGAGGTCACCCCTCCACTTT.

The genes are TRBV12-3 or TRBV12-4 and TRBJ2-3; 8 nucleotides match TRBD2. V shed 6 bases and J 1 base; nucleotides not matched to a gene: 0. The CDR3 runs 13 residues. CDR3 bases: TGTGCCAGCAGGACTAGCGGCACAGATACGCAGTATTTT. Translating it yields CASRTSGTDTQYF.

The rearrangement links TRBV18 to TRBJ2-5, with 9 bases that match TRBD1. The germline gives CDR1 KGHSH, CDR2 LQKENI. This CDR3 contains 13 residues. J was trimmed by 3 bases and V by 4 bases; bases with no gene match: 0. The CDR3 DNA reads TGTGCCAGCTCACGGGACAGGGAAGAGACCCAGTACTTC. This translates into CASSRDREETQYF.